This TCR beta chain comes out of a study of blood T cells in healthy people across ages. General observations from the study: Those diversity estimates obtained from one million T cells were thought to be underestimates. Percentage of naive T cells showed a strong correlation with TCR beta diversity.

The table lists this clonotype with many counts. Its antigen is undetermined. Through a sample-barcoded 5' primer and a J-beta primer mix, a second PCR was run for roughly 6 to 11 cycles. TCRdb processed the 5' RACE reads anew with MiXCR; each CDR3 protein has one entry. The sample carries hundreds of thousands of distinct CDR3 sequences, approximately 30% recorded once. CDR3 length: 14 amino acids. Losses at the gene ends were 3 bases for V and 9 bases for J; bases not matched to a gene: 12. Germline CDR1 reads DFQATT; CDR2 reads SNEGSKA (reference sequence). PBMCs, at least 6.5 million per sample, were isolated.

The receptor was isolated from an elderly woman in good health. This chain links TRBV20-1 with TRBJ2-5; 8 bases line up with TRBD1. The sequencing sample was made of blood. The CDR3 loop is CSARDRAGLPAQYF. CDR3 sequence (DNA): TGCAGTGCTAGGGACAGGGCAGGCCTCCCGGCCCAGTACTTC.